This entry is about one T cell receptor (beta chain). The record originates from a study of blood T cell repertoires in COVID-19. Across the study: Acute and convalescent COVID-19 samples came from the United States, Italy and Spain.

This CDR3 spans 15 amino acids. Germline CDR1 is MNHEY and CDR2 is SVGEGT. V dropped 7 bases and J dropped 5; count of bases not matched to a gene: 14. Sequencing used immunoSEQ multiplex PCR; TCRdb keeps in-frame clones, though not all of them. The sample has over 35,000 clones, more than 75% seen once. The specimen sequenced was peripheral blood. J is TRBJ2-7 and V is TRBV6-2 or TRBV6-3, with 7 bases identical to TRBD2. The receptor's source is an older man with active COVID-19. In DNA, the CDR3 is TGTGCCAGCAACCCCCTGGGGCGGGGGAATAACGAGCAGTACTTC. Protein: CASNPLGRGNNEQYF.